This T cell receptor beta chain derives from a study of OX40 agonist ivuxolimab in advanced cancers. The trim removed 3 bases at V and 6 bases at J, leaving 11 bases unmatched. CDR1 and CDR2 from the germline V gene are SGHTA and FQGNSA. This CDR3 spans 17 amino acids. Measured with immunoSEQ multiplex PCR; TCRdb has only the in-frame clones, and not every one. The sample includes 65,000 to 95,000 clones, around 88% seen only once; the top ten take 0.76%. The receptor was derived from an adult with an advanced solid tumor such as melanoma, head and neck, liver or kidney cancer. The chain recombines TRBV7-2 with TRBJ2-1, with 10 bases matching TRBD2. Specimen: CD4+ or CD8+ T cells sorted from blood, collected in a trial of the OX40 agonist ivuxolimab. The CDR3, as DNA: TGTGCCAGCAGCTTCCGAAGTCCTAGCGGGAGAGGCAATGAGCAGTTCTTC. It is translated as CASSFRSPSGRGNEQFF.